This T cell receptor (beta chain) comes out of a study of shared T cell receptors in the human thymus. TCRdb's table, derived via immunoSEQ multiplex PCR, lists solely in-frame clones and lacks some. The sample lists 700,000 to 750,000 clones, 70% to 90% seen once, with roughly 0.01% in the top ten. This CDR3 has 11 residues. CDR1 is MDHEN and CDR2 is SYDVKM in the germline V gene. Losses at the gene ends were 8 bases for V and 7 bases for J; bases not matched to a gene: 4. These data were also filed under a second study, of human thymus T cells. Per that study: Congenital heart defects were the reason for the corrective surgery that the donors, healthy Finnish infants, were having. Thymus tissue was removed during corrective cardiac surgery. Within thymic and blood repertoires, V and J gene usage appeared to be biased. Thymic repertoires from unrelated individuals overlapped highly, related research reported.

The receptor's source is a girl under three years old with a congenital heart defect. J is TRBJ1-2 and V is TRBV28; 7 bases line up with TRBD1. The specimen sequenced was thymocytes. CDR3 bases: TGTGCCAGCGGAGACAGGGCTGGCTACACCTTC. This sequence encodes CASGDRAGYTF.